The 16 T cell receptor beta chains reported below all come from one sample, sequenced in a study of cytomegalovirus exposure and HLA in healthy donors. Profiled with immunoSEQ multiplex PCR; TCRdb holds only in-frame clones, not every one. The data contain roughly 250,000 clones, about 90% of them singletons. Sequencing was carried out using PBMCs. These receptors were taken from a woman aged 25 to 45 in good health and CMV-seropositive.

V gene TRBV30 combines with J gene TRBJ2-7; the D gene is possibly TRBD2 (5 bases). The CDR3 contains 14 residues. Looked up from germline, CDR1 is GTSNPN and CDR2 is SVGIG (reference sequence). Trimming took 0 bases from V and 2 from J, leaving 11 bases between them. CDR3 in amino acids: CAWSVSGIPYEQYF. The DNA for the CDR3 is TGTGCCTGGAGTGTTTCGGGGATCCCCTACGAGCAGTACTTC.

The CDR3 DNA sequence: TGCAGCGCTTCCGGGACTAGCAGGGAGGAGCAGTTCTTC. It translates to CSASGTSREEQFF. The rearrangement joins TRBV29-1 to TRBJ2-1; 9 bases agree with TRBD2. Germline CDR1 reads SQVTM; CDR2 reads ANQGSEA. The CDR3 runs to 13 residues. Trimming at V came to 7 bases and at J to 10 bases, leaving 11 bases not matched to a gene.

The chain is built from TRBV10-2 and TRBJ1-1; D gene unclear. The germline V gene has CDR1 WSHSY and CDR2 SAAADI. The CDR3 has 14 residues. Trimming removed 0 bases from V and 10 bases from J, with 15 bases in between. CDR3 bases: TGCGCCAGCAGTGAGTCGAATGGACTTTCTAGAGCTTTCTTT. Protein product: CASSESNGLSRAFF.

V is TRBV5-1 and J is TRBJ1-3; D gene uncertain. The V gene's germline CDR1 is SGHRS and CDR2 YFSETQ. The ends were cut back, 0 bases at V and 0 bases at J, with 7 bases in the middle. The CDR3 loop spans 15 amino acids. The CDR3 bases are TGCGCCAGCAGCTTGGACGGTAGCTCTGGAAACACCATATATTTT. Its protein product is CASSLDGSSGNTIYF.

This chain joins TRBV19 and TRBJ1-2, with TRBD1 matching over 7 bases. The J segment lost 6 bases and the V segment lost 7 bases, leaving 11 bases of the junction unmatched. The CDR3 is 14 amino acids. Germline CDR1 reads LNHDA; CDR2 reads SQIVND (reference sequence). CDR3 nucleotides: TGTGCCAGTATTCAAATGGACAGGCGAAATGGCTACACCTTC. Amino acid sequence: CASIQMDRRNGYTF. Filled out from reference TRBV19 and TRBJ1-2, the complete variable domain reads DGGITQSPKYLFRKEGQNVTLSCEQNLNHDAMYWYRQDPGQGLRLIYYSQIVNDFQKGDIAEGYSVSREKKESFPLTVTSAQKNPTAFYLCASIQMDRRNGYTFGSGTRLTVV.

The chain joins TRBV19 to TRBJ2-7; TRBD1 matches at 7 bases. CDR1 and CDR2 from the germline V gene are LNHDA and SQIVND (reference sequence). The ends lost 0 bases at V and 5 bases at J; junction bases unmatched: 10. The CDR3 is 16 amino acids. DNA of the CDR3: TGTGCCAGTAGTATAGATTTCCCGACAGGGATCCACGAGCAGTACTTC. Translation: CASSIDFPTGIHEQYF.

This clone was counted only a few times. This chain uses TRBV2 with TRBJ2-7; TRBD1 is a possible D gene (5 bases). CDR1 SNHLY and CDR2 FYNNEI come from the germline V gene. V lost 6 bases and J lost 0, with 9 bases in between. CDR3 size: 13 residues. The CDR3, as DNA: TGTGCCAGCAGGAATACAGGCTCCTACGAGCAGTACTTC. Protein sequence: CASRNTGSYEQYF.

The chain employs TRBV10-3 and TRBJ1-5, with no clear D. This CDR3 spans 14 amino acids. The germline CDR1 and CDR2 sequences are ENHRY and SYGVKD. V dropped 3 bases and J dropped 1 base, with 7 bases sitting between them. The CDR3 DNA sequence: TGTGCCATCAGTGATATACACAGCAATCAGCCCCAGCATTTT. The encoded protein is CAISDIHSNQPQHF.

This clone was found a few times. V is TRBV28 and J is TRBJ1-5, with TRBD1 matching over 7 bases. Losses at the gene ends were 0 bases for V and 4 bases for J; bases not matched to a gene: 0. Germline CDR1 MDHEN, CDR2 SYDVKM. This CDR3 has 14 residues. CDR3 sequence reads: CASSLWTGNQPQHF. The CDR3 nucleotides are TGTGCCAGCAGTTTATGGACAGGGAATCAGCCCCAGCATTTT.

The chain recombines TRBV10-3 with TRBJ1-2; 7 bases fit TRBD1. The V gene end was trimmed by 8 bases and the J gene end by 8 bases; junction bases not matched to a gene: 11. Germline V gene sequence: CDR1 ENHRY, CDR2 SYGVKD. There are 13 residues in the CDR3. The CDR3 is CAIAAEGAGGYTF. The DNA for the CDR3 is TGTGCCATCGCGGCGGAGGGGGCAGGAGGCTACACCTTC.

The chain combines TRBV5-1 with TRBJ2-2; D unresolved. V was clipped by 4 bases and J by 3 bases, with 7 bases between them. CDR3 length: 13 amino acids. Germline-derived CDR1 and CDR2 are SGHRS and YFSETQ. The CDR3 protein is CASSPLYTGELFF. The CDR3 nucleotides read TGCGCCAGCAGCCCCCTCTACACCGGGGAGCTGTTTTTT.

The CDR3 sequence: CASRYRTENYGYTF. As DNA, the CDR3 is TGTGCCAGCAGATATAGGACAGAAAACTATGGCTACACCTTC. The V and J genes are TRBV2 and TRBJ1-2; weak D call: TRBD1 (6 bases). CDR1 and CDR2 (germline): SNHLY, FYNNEI. This CDR3 region has 14 residues. V was pared by 6 bases and J by 2 bases, with 13 bases between. The entire variable domain, with the rest obtained from reference TRBV2 and TRBJ1-2, is as follows: EPEVTQTPSHQVTQMGQEVILRCVPISNHLYFYWYRQILGQKVEFLVSFYNNEISEKSEIFDDQFSVERPDGSNFTLKIRSTKLEDSAMYFCASRYRTENYGYTFGSGTRLTVV.

The V and J genes are TRBV20-1 and TRBJ2-7; a weak D match, TRBD2 (6 bases). This CDR3 contains 11 residues. Germline CDR1 and CDR2: DFQATT and SNEGSKA (reference sequence). CDR3 amino acids: CGVADSYEQYF. CDR3 DNA sequence: TGCGGGGTAGCGGACTCCTACGAGCAGTACTTC.

This chain connects TRBV5-1 to TRBJ1-2, with TRBD1 matching 12 bases. Trimming at V came to 5 bases and at J to 8 bases, leaving 10 bases not matched to a gene. This CDR3 is built from 15 residues. Germline CDR1 SGHRS, CDR2 YFSETQ. The CDR3 reads CASRGPGQGAGGYTF. CDR3 coding DNA: TGCGCCAGCAGGGGCCCGGGACAGGGGGCAGGAGGCTACACCTTC. Together with reference TRBV5-1 and TRBJ1-2, the CDR3 gives the full variable domain: KAGVTQTPRYLIKTRGQQVTLSCSPISGHRSVSWYQQTPGQGLQFLFEYFSETQRNKGNFPGRFSGRQFSNSRSEMNVSTLELGDSALYLCASRGPGQGAGGYTFGSGTRLTVV.

V and J are TRBV19 and TRBJ2-3; tentative D call: TRBD2 (5 bases). V was clipped by 6 bases and J by 4 bases, with 8 bases between them. Germline V gene sequence: CDR1 LNHDA, CDR2 SQIVND (reference sequence). The CDR3 is 12 residues long. The CDR3 DNA reads TGTGCCAGTAGGGACTCTTCAGATACGCAGTATTTT. Amino acids: CASRDSSDTQYF. Drawing the rest from reference TRBV19 and TRBJ2-3, the complete variable domain is DGGITQSPKYLFRKEGQNVTLSCEQNLNHDAMYWYRQDPGQGLRLIYYSQIVNDFQKGDIAEGYSVSREKKESFPLTVTSAQKNPTAFYLCASRDSSDTQYFGPGTRLTVL.

This clone was seen just once. The chain links TRBV5-1 to TRBJ2-3; D gene unclear. V was cut by 0 bases and J by 2 bases, with 13 bases left in between. The CDR3 length is 16 residues. Per germline, CDR1 SGHRS and CDR2 YFSETQ. The CDR3 bases are TGCGCCAGCAGCTTGGGCCGAAGCACCGACACAGATACGCAGTATTTT. Translated: CASSLGRSTDTDTQYF.